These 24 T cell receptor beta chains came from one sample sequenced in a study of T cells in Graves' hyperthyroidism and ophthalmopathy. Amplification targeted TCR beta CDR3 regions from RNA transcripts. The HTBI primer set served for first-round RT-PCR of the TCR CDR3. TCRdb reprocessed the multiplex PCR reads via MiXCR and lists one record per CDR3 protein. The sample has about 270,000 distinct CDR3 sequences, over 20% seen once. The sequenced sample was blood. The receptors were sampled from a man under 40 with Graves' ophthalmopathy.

DNA for the CDR3: TGCAGTGCTGGTTCGGAGACCCAGTACTTC. Its protein product is CSAGSETQYF. The J gene is TRBJ2-5, the V gene TRBV20-1; D remains ambiguous. This CDR3 spans 10 amino acids. CDR1 is DFQATT, CDR2 SNEGSKA, per germline (reference sequence). V lost 5 bases and J lost 5, with 6 bases in between.

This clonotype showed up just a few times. CDR3 residues: CASSWAGTRENEQYF. CDR3 sequence (DNA): TGTGCCAGCAGTTGGGCCGGGACTAGAGAAAACGAGCAGTACTTC. The V call is TRBV28, the J call TRBJ2-7; 8 bases align to TRBD2. In germline, CDR1 is MDHEN, CDR2 SYDVKM. This CDR3 spans 15 amino acids. The junction had 10 bases not matched to a gene; V was cut back by 4 bases and J by 5 bases.

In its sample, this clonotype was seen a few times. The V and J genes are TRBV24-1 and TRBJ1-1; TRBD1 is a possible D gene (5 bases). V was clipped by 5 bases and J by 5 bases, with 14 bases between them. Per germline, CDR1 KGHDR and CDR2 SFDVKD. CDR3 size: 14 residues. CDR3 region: CATSVGIGGTEAFF. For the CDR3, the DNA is TGTGCCACCAGTGTCGGGATCGGGGGGACTGAAGCTTTCTTT.

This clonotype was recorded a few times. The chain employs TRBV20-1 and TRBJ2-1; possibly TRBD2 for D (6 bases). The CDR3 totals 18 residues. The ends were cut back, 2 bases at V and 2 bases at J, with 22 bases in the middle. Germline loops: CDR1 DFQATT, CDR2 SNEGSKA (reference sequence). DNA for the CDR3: TGCAGTGCTAGATCGGTCTTTGGTGGGAGGAATCCCTACAATGAGCAGTTCTTC. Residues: CSARSVFGGRNPYNEQFF.

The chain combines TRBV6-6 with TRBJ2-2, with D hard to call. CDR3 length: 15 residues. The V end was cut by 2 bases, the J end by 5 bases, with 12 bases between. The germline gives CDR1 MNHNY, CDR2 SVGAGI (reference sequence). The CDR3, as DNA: TGTGCCAGCAGTTACAAAAGTACCCTGACCGGGGAGCTGTTTTTT. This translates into CASSYKSTLTGELFF.

The CDR3 sequence: CASRLPAGGGTGELFF. Written as DNA, the CDR3 is TGTGCCAGCAGACTCCCGGCGGGGGGCGGGACCGGGGAGCTGTTTTTT. The V call is TRBV6-1, the J call TRBJ2-2; 8 bases are a match to TRBD2. There are 16 residues in the CDR3. V shed 6 bases, J shed 5 bases, and the junction held 11 bases outside the gene matches. Germline CDR1 and CDR2: MNHNS and SASEGT.

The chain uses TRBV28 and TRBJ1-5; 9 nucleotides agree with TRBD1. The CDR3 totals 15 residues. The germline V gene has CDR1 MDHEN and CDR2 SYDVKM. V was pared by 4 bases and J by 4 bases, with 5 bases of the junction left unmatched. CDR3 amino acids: CASSYGGTGNQPQHF. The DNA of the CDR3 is TGTGCCAGCAGTTACGGCGGGACAGGGAATCAGCCCCAGCATTTT.

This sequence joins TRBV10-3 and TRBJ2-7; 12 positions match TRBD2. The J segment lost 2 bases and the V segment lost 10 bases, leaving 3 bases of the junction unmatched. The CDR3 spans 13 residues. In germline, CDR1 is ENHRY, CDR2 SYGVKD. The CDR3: CATRLAGAYEQYF. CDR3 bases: TGTGCCACCAGACTAGCGGGGGCCTACGAGCAGTACTTC.

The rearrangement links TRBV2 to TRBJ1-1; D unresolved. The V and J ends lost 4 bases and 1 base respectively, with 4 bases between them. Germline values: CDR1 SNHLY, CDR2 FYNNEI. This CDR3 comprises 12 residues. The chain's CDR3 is CASSGANTEAFF. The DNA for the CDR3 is TGTGCCAGCAGTGGGGCGAACACTGAAGCTTTCTTT.

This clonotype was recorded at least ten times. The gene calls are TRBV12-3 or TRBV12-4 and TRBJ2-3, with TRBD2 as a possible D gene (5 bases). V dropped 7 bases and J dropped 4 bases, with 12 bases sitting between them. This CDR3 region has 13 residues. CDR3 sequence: CASTIGRADTQYF. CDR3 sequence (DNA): TGTGCCAGCACTATAGGGAGAGCAGATACGCAGTATTTT.

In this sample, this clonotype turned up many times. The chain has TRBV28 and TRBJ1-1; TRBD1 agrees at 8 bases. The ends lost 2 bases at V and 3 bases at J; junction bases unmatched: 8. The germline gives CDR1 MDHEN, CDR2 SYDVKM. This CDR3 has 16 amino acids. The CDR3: CASSLRSRGRDTEAFF. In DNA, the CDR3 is TGTGCCAGCAGTTTAAGATCCAGGGGGCGCGACACTGAAGCTTTCTTT.

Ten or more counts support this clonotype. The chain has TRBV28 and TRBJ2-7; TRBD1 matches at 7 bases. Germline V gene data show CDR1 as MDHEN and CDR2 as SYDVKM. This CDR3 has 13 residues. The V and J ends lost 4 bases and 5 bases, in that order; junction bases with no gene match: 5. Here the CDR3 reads CASSSDRADEQYF. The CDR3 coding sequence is TGTGCCAGCAGTTCCGACAGGGCGGACGAGCAGTACTTC.

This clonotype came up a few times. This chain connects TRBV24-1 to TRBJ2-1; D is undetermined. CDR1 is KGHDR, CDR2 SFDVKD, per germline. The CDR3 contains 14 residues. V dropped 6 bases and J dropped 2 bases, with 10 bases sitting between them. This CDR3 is CATSRPGAYNEQFF. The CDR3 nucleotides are TGTGCCACCAGTAGACCAGGAGCCTACAATGAGCAGTTCTTC.

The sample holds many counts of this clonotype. This CDR3 is CASSFNYGYTF. For the CDR3, the DNA is TGTGCCAGCAGTTTCAACTATGGCTACACCTTC. The rearrangement joins TRBV28 to TRBJ1-2; D ambiguous. The V gene's germline CDR1 is MDHEN and CDR2 SYDVKM. The CDR3 sequence is 11 residues long. The V and J ends lost 3 bases and 2 bases respectively, with 1 base between them.

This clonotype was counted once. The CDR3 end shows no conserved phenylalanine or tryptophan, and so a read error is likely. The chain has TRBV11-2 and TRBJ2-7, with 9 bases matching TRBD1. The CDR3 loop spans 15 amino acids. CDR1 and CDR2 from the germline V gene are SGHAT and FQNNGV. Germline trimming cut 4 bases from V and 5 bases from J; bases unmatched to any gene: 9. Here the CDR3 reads CASSSFTGTGNEQYL. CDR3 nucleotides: TGTGCCAGCAGCTCATTCACCGGGACAGGGAACGAGCAGTACCTC.

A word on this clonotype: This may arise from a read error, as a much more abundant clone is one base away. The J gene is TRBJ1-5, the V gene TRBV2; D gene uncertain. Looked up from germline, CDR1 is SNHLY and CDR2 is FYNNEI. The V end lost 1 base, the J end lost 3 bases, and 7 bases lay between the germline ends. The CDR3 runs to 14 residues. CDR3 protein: CASSEGVDNQPQHF. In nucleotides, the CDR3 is TGTGCCAGCAGTGAAGGGGTTGACAATCAGCCCCAGCATTTT.

DNA for the CDR3: TGTGCCAGCAGACGGAGGGGAGGGACCGAGCCAGATACGCAGTATTTT. Its protein product is CASRRRGGTEPDTQYF. The chain joins TRBV11-2 to TRBJ2-3; 7 bases are a match to TRBD2. The junction had 13 bases not matched to a gene; V was cut back by 6 bases and J by 4 bases. In germline, CDR1 is SGHAT, CDR2 FQNNGV. The CDR3 is 16 amino acids. Supplemented by reference TRBV11-2 and TRBJ2-3, the full variable domain reads EAGVAQSPRYKIIEKRQSVAFWCNPISGHATLYWYQQILGQGPKLLIQFQNNGVVDDSQLPKDRFSAERLKGVDSTLKIQPAKLEDSAVYLCASRRRGGTEPDTQYFGPGTRLTVL.

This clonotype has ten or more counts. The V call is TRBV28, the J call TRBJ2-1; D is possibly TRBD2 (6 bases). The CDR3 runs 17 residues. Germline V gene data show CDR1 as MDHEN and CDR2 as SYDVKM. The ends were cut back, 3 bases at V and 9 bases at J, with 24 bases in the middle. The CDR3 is CASSFYGPGVAIGEQFF. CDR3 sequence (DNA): TGTGCCAGCAGTTTCTATGGGCCGGGAGTTGCAATCGGTGAGCAGTTCTTC.

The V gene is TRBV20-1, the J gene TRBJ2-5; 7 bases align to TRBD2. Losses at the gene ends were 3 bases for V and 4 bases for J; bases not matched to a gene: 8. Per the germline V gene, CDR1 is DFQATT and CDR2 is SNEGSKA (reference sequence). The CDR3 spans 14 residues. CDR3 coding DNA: TGCAGTGCTAGCTCCCCGACTAGCCGAGAGACCCAGTACTTC. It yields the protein CSASSPTSRETQYF.

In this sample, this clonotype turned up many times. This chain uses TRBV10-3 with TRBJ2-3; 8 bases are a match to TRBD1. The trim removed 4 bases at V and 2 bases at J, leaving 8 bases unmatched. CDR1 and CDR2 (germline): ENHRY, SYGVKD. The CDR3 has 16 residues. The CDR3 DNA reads TGTGCCATCAGTGGACAGGGGATGACACACACAGATACGCAGTATTTT. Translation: CAISGQGMTHTDTQYF.

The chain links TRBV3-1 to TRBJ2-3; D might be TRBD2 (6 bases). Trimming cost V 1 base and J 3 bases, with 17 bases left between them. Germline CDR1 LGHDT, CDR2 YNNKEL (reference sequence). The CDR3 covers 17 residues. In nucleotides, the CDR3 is TGTGCCAGCAGCCAAGTCCGGGGACTCTTTCGAACAGATACGCAGTATTTT. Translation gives CASSQVRGLFRTDTQYF.

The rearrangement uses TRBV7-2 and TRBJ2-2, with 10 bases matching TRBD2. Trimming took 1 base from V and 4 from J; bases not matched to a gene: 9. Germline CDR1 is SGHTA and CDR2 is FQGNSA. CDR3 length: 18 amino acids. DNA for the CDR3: TGTGCCAGCAGCTTAGTAGCTAGCGGGAGCGGGGGCACCGGGGAGCTGTTTTTT. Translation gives CASSLVASGSGGTGELFF. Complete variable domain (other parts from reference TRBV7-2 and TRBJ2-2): GAGVSQSPSNKVTEKGKDVELRCDPISGHTALYWYRQSLGQGLEFLIYFQGNSAPDKSGLPSDRFSAERTGGSVSTLTIQRTQQEDSAVYLCASSLVASGSGGTGELFFGEGSRLTVL.

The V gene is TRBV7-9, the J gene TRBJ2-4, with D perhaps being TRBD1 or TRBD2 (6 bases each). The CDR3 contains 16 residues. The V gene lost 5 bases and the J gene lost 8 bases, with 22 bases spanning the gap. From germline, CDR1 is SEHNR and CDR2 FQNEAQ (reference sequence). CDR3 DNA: TGTGCCAGCAGCCGCAGGGGAGGCTTGTATCGGGACATTCAGTACTTC. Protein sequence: CASSRRGGLYRDIQYF. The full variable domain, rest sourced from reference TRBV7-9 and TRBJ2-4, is DTGVSQNPRHKITKRGQNVTFRCDPISEHNRLYWYRQTLGQGPEFLTYFQNEAQLEKSRLLSDRFSAERPKGSFSTLEIQRTEQGDSAMYLCASSRRGGLYRDIQYFGAGTRLSVL.

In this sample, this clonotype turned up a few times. Here the CDR3 DNA reads TGTGCCAGCAGCCTACAGGGGTACCCGAACACTGAAGCTTTCTTT. Its protein is CASSLQGYPNTEAFF. J is TRBJ1-1 and V is TRBV7-9; TRBD1 agrees at 7 bases. The CDR3 has 15 residues. V shed 5 bases and J 1 base; nucleotides not matched to a gene: 7. Germline lookup yields CDR1 SEHNR and CDR2 FQNEAQ (reference sequence).